These 2 T cell receptor beta chains were all obtained from the same sample, sequenced in a study of radiation and T cells in renal cell carcinoma. Only in-frame clones appear in the TCRdb table, and some are missing; sequencing was by immunoSEQ multiplex PCR. The sample shows around 70,000 clones, 82% of them seen only once. Time point of the sample: blood 2 weeks post-SBRT. The sample's treatment: 15 Gy SBRT to primary tumor, nephrectomy 4 weeks later. Sequencing was performed on blood, taken from a patient whose treatment included radiotherapy and nephrectomy. Receptors were obtained from a man between 60 and 75 years old with renal cell carcinoma.

The chain joins TRBV27 to TRBJ1-4, with a tentative D call TRBD1 (5 bases). V lost 7 bases, J lost 4 bases, and 10 bases lay in between. CDR3 length equals 13 residues. Germline V lookup: CDR1 MNHEY, CDR2 SMNVEV (reference sequence). The chain's CDR3 is CASTGGYNEKLFF. Here the CDR3 DNA reads TGTGCCAGCACCGGGGGGTATAATGAAAAACTGTTTTTT.

V usage is TRBV28 and J usage is TRBJ2-5, with D possibly TRBD1 on 6 matching bases. V lost 5 bases and J 4 bases, leaving 20 bases between the germline ends. CDR3 length equals 16 residues. Germline V gene sequence: CDR1 MDHEN, CDR2 SYDVKM. DNA for the CDR3: TGTGCCAGCAGTGAACTACAGGGAAGTGTTGGAGAGACCCAGTACTTC. As protein: CASSELQGSVGETQYF.